The 15 T cell receptor beta chains below were found in one sample sequenced in a study of cytomegalovirus exposure and HLA in healthy donors. The PCR made use of 60 Vbeta and 13 Jbeta primers. Sequencing was performed with immunoSEQ multiplex PCR; in TCRdb, only in-frame clones are kept and a portion is missing. This sample's table has about 88,000 clones. Sequenced sample: PBMCs. The receptors were sampled from a girl aged 10-17 years in good health and CMV-seropositive.

The V and J genes are TRBV28 and TRBJ1-2; 7 bases fit TRBD1. This CDR3 comprises 14 residues. Germline CDR1 reads MDHEN; CDR2 reads SYDVKM. The trim removed 6 bases at V and 8 bases at J, leaving 12 bases unmatched. CDR3 residues: CASRTGTAAKGYTF. CDR3 nucleotides: TGTGCCAGCAGAACCGGGACAGCTGCAAAAGGCTACACCTTC.

This rearrangement joins TRBV5-1 to TRBJ2-3; the match to TRBD1 covers 7 bases. This CDR3 has 14 residues. CDR1 and CDR2 from the germline V gene are SGHRS and YFSETQ. V lost 5 bases, J lost 1 base, and 4 bases stayed unmatched. The CDR3 protein is CASRYRGGTDTQYF. The CDR3 DNA reads TGCGCCAGCAGGTACAGGGGCGGCACAGATACGCAGTATTTT.

The chain employs TRBV7-6 and TRBJ2-3; TRBD2 agrees at 11 bases. Trimming cost V 5 bases and J 2 bases; bases outside gene matches: 9. The CDR3 loop spans 17 amino acids. Germline CDR1 and CDR2: SGHVS and FNYEAQ. CDR3 in DNA: TGTGCCAGCAGCACTTTCCTAGCGGGGGGCATCACAGATACGCAGTATTTT. The encoded protein is CASSTFLAGGITDTQYF.

CDR3 sequence: CASRNRGSYEQYV. CDR3 coding DNA: TGTGCCAGCAGAAACAGGGGTTCCTACGAGCAGTACGTC. V usage is TRBV5-6 and J usage is TRBJ2-7; 7 positions match TRBD1. V lost 5 bases and J lost 1; bases outside the gene matches: 3. Germline V gene data show CDR1 as SGHDT and CDR2 as YYEEEE. The CDR3 runs to 13 residues.

The chain recombines TRBV2 with TRBJ2-7, with 7 positions matching TRBD1. Germline lookup yields CDR1 SNHLY and CDR2 FYNNEI. The V and J ends lost 6 bases and 1 base, in that order; junction bases with no gene match: 3. The CDR3 runs 13 residues. This chain's CDR3 is CASSGDRSYEQYF. The CDR3 DNA is TGTGCCAGCAGCGGGGACAGATCCTACGAGCAGTACTTC.

The gene calls are TRBV2 and TRBJ2-7; a possible D gene is TRBD1 (6 bases). Deletions cut 1 base from V and 2 bases from J, with 12 bases between. The CDR3 covers 15 residues. Germline V gene sequence: CDR1 SNHLY, CDR2 FYNNEI. CDR3 residues: CASSEEGGQAYEQYF. The CDR3 bases are TGTGCCAGCAGTGAAGAAGGGGGTCAAGCCTACGAGCAGTACTTC.

This chain links TRBV30 with TRBJ2-5; a possible D gene is TRBD1 (5 bases). The germline V gene has CDR1 GTSNPN and CDR2 SVGIG (reference sequence). The CDR3 runs to 13 residues. V lost 4 bases and J 5 bases, leaving 14 bases between the germline ends. CDR3 coding DNA: TGTGCCTGGAAGGGGTCTAGTCCGGAGACCCAGTACTTC. Its protein is CAWKGSSPETQYF.

The CDR3 reads CASSPQRTGNEQFF. The CDR3 DNA reads TGTGCCAGCAGTCCCCAACGGACTGGCAATGAGCAGTTCTTC. The rearrangement uses TRBV27 and TRBJ2-1; D possibly corresponds to TRBD2 (5 bases). The CDR3 totals 14 residues. V gave up 5 bases and J gave up 6 bases, with 14 bases separating them. The V gene's germline CDR1 is MNHEY and CDR2 SMNVEV (reference sequence).

This chain links TRBV28 with TRBJ2-2, with D tentatively TRBD2 (6 bases). The CDR3 spans 15 residues. Germline CDR1 is MDHEN and CDR2 is SYDVKM. With 1 base removed from V and 5 bases from J, the gap between germline ends came to 11 bases. The CDR3 bases are TGTGCCAGCAGTTTATCCCAGGGAGGTACCGGGGAGCTGTTTTTT. This gives the protein CASSLSQGGTGELFF.

The CDR3 protein is CASSLPSGGAGEQFF. DNA of the CDR3: TGTGCCAGCAGCTTACCGAGCGGGGGGGCCGGTGAGCAGTTCTTC. The genes are TRBV13 and TRBJ2-1; 10 bases map to TRBD2. CDR3 length equals 15 residues. Germline CDR1 is PRHDT and CDR2 is FYEKMQ (reference sequence). J lost 9 bases, V lost 2 bases, and 7 bases had no gene match.

J is TRBJ2-7 and V is TRBV19, with a tentative D call TRBD1 (6 bases). Germline V gene sequence: CDR1 LNHDA, CDR2 SQIVND (reference sequence). V was pared by 5 bases and J by 3 bases, with 11 bases between. This CDR3 contains 13 residues. The CDR3 DNA follows: TGTGCCAGTAGTCCCGGACAGAACTACGAGCAGTACTTC. It translates to CASSPGQNYEQYF.

This chain uses TRBV12-5 with TRBJ2-2, with D possibly being TRBD1 (6 bases). The CDR3 length is 17 residues. CDR1 LGHNT and CDR2 FRNRAP come from the germline V gene. Trimming cost V 3 bases and J 5 bases, with 19 bases left between them. The CDR3 protein is CASGFQNRVGGTGELFF. The CDR3 bases are TGTGCTAGTGGTTTCCAGAACAGGGTCGGTGGGACCGGGGAGCTGTTTTTT.

This chain connects TRBV28 to TRBJ2-7; D might be TRBD1 (6 bases). CDR3 size: 14 residues. CDR1 MDHEN and CDR2 SYDVKM come from the germline V gene. Trimming shortened V by 2 bases and J by 0 bases, and 8 bases separated the two germline ends. In DNA form, the CDR3 reads TGTGCCAGCAGTTTAGCAGGGGCCTCCTACGAGCAGTACGTC. It yields the protein CASSLAGASYEQYV.

V usage is TRBV9 and J usage is TRBJ1-5, with D possibly TRBD1 on 5 matching bases. Per the germline V gene, CDR1 is SGDLS and CDR2 is YYNGEE. The CDR3 runs 14 residues. V lost 3 bases and J lost 0, with 7 bases in between. The CDR3 sequence: CASSEGHSNQPQHF. The CDR3, as DNA: TGTGCCAGCAGCGAGGGGCATAGCAATCAGCCCCAGCATTTT.

This chain joins TRBV5-4 and TRBJ2-5; TRBD2 matches at 14 bases. Germline loops: CDR1 SGHNT, CDR2 YYREEE (reference sequence). Unmatched junction bases numbered 12, after V lost 2 bases and J lost 6 bases. The CDR3 totals 18 residues. The CDR3 spells CASSLRLAGGLDRKTQYF. The CDR3 region has the DNA TGTGCCAGCAGCTTACGACTAGCGGGGGGGCTGGACCGGAAGACCCAGTACTTC. The full variable domain, completed using reference TRBV5-4 and TRBJ2-5, is ETGVTQSPTHLIKTRGQQVTLRCSSQSGHNTVSWYQQALGQGPQFIFQYYREEENGRGNFPPRFSGLQFPNYSSELNVNALELDDSALYLCASSLRLAGGLDRKTQYFGPGTRLLVL.